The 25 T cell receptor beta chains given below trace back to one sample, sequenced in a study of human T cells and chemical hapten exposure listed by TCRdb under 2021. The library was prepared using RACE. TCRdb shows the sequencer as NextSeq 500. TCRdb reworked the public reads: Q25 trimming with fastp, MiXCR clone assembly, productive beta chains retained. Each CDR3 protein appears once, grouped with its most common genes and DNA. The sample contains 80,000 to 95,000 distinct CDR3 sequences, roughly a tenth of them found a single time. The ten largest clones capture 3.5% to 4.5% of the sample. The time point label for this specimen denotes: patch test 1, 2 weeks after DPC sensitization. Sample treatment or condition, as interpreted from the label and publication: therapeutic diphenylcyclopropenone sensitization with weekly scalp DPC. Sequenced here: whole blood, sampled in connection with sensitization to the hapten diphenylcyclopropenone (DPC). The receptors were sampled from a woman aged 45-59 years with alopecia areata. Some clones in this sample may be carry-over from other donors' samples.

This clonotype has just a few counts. The CDR3 spells CAISEGGNTIYF. The CDR3 bases are TGTGCCATCAGTGAAGGTGGAAACACCATATATTTT. This chain connects TRBV10-3 to TRBJ1-3; D is ambiguous. Germline CDR1 ENHRY, CDR2 SYGVKD. The V and J ends lost 3 bases and 3 bases respectively, with 3 bases between them. This CDR3 comprises 12 residues.

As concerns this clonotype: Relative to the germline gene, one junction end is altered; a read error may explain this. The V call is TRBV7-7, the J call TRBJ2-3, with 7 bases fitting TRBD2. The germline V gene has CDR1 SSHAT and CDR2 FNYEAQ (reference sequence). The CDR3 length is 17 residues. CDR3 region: CASSPTGGTLFTDTQYF. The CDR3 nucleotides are TGTGCTAGCAGCCCTACCGGGGGGACGCTTTTCACAGATACGCAGTATTTT.

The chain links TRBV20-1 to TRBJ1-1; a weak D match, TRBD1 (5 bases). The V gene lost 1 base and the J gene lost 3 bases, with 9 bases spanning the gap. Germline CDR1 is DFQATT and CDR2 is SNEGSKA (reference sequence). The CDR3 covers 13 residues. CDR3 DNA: TGCAGTGCTAGAGTACAGGATCACACTGAAGCTTTCTTT. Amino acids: CSARVQDHTEAFF.

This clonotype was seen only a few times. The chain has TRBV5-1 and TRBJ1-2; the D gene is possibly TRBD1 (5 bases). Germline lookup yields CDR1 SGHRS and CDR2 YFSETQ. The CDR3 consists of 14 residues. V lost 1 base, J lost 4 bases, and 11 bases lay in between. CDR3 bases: TGCGCCAGCAGCTTGTGGGGCGAAAGCTATGGCTACACCTTC. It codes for CASSLWGESYGYTF.

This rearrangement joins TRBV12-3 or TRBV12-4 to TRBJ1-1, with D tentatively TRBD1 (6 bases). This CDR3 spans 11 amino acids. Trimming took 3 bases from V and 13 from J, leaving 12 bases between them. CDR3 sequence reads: CASSLGAGGFF. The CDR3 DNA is TGTGCCAGCAGTTTGGGGGCTGGAGGTTTCTTT.

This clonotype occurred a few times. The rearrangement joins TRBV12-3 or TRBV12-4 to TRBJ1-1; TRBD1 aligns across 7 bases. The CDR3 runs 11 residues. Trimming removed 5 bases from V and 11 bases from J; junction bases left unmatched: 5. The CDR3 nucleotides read TGTGCCAGCAGTCCAGGGGGACGGGCTTTCTTT. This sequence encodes CASSPGGRAFF.

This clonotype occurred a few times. The CDR3 sequence: CSVASGADTQYF. The CDR3 nucleotides are TGCAGCGTTGCGAGCGGAGCAGATACGCAGTATTTT. The J gene is TRBJ2-3, the V gene TRBV29-1; D is perhaps TRBD2 (5 bases). Deletions cut 4 bases from V and 4 bases from J, with 9 bases between. The V gene's germline CDR1 is SQVTM and CDR2 ANQGSEA. CDR3 length equals 12 residues.

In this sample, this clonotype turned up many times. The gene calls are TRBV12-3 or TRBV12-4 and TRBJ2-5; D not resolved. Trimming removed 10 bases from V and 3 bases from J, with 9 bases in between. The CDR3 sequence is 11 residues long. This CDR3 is CATSGEETQYF. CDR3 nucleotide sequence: TGTGCCACCTCTGGGGAAGAGACCCAGTACTTC.

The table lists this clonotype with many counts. The CDR3 is CATSAGPTYGYTF. The CDR3 DNA is TGTGCCACCAGTGCAGGGCCCACCTATGGCTACACCTTC. J is TRBJ1-2 and V is TRBV24-1, with D possibly TRBD1 on 5 matching bases. V was clipped by 5 bases and J by 4 bases, with 10 bases between them. This CDR3 has 13 residues. Germline CDR1 reads KGHDR; CDR2 reads SFDVKD.

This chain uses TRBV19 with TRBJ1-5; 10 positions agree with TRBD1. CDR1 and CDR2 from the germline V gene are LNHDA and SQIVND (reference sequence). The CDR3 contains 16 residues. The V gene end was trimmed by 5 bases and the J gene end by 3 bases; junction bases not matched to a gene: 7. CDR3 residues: CASSALDRGFNQPQHF. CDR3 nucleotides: TGTGCCAGTAGTGCCTTGGACAGGGGGTTCAATCAGCCCCAGCATTTT.

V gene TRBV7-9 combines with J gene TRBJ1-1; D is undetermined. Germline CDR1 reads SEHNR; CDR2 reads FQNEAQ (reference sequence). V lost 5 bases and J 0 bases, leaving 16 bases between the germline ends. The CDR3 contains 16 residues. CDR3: CASSKSDVSMNTEAFF. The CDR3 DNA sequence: TGTGCCAGCAGCAAATCGGACGTCTCGATGAACACTGAAGCTTTCTTT.

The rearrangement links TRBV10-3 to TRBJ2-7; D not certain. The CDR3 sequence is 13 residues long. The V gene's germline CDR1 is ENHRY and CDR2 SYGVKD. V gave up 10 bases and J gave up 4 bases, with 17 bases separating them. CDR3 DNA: TGTGCCACCTCCCGTAGCAACGAGTACGAGCAGTACTTC. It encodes CATSRSNEYEQYF.

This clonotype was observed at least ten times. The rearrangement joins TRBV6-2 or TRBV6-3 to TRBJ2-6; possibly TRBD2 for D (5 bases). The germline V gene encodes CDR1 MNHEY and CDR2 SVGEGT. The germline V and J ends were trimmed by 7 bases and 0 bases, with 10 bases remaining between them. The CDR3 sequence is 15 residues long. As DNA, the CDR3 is TGTGCCAGCAACCCGGGGAGCTCTGGGGCCAACGTCCTGACTTTC. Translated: CASNPGSSGANVLTF.

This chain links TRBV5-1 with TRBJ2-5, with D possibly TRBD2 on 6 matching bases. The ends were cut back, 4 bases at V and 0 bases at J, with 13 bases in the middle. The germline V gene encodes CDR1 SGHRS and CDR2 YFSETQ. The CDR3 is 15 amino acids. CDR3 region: CASSRGTVNQETQYF. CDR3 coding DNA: TGCGCCAGCAGCCGAGGGACTGTAAACCAAGAGACCCAGTACTTC.

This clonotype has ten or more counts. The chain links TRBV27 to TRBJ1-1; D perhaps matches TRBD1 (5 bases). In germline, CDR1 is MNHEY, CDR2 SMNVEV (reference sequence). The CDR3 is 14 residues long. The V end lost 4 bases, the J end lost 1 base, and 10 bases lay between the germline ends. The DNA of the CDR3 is TGTGCCAGCAGTTCGAGAGGGGCGAACACTGAAGCTTTCTTT. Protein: CASSSRGANTEAFF.

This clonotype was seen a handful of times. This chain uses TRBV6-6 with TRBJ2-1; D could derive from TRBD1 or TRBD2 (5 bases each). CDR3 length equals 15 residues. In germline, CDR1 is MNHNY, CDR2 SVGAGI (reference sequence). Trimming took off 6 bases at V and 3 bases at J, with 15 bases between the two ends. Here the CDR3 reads CASRLRDPSYNEQFF. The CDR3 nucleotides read TGTGCCAGCAGACTCCGGGACCCAAGCTACAATGAGCAGTTCTTC.

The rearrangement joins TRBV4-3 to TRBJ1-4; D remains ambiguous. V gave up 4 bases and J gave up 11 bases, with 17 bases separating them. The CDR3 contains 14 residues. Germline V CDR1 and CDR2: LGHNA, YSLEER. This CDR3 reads CASSPPPPAFKLFF. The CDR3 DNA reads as TGCGCCAGCAGCCCCCCCCCGCCCGCATTTAAACTGTTTTTT.

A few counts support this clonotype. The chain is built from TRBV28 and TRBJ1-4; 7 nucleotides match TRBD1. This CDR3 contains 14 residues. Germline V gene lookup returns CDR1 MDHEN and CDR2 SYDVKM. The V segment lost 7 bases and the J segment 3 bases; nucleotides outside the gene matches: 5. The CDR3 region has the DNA TGTGCCAGCATACCCGGGACAGCTAATGAAAAACTGTTTTTT. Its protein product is CASIPGTANEKLFF.

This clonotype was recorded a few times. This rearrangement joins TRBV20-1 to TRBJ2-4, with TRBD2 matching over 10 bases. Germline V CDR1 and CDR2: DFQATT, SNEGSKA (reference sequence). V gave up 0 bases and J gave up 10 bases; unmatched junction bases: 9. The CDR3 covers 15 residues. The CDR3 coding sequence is TGCAGTGCTAGAGATCAGCCTAGCGGGAGAGGAATTCAGTACTTC. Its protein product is CSARDQPSGRGIQYF.

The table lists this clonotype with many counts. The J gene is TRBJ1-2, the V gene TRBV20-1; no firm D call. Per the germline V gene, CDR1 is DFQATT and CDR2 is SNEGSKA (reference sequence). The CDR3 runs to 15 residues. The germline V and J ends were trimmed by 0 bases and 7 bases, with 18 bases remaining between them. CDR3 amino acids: CSAREPPVESAGYTF. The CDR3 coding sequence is TGCAGTGCTAGAGAACCCCCCGTAGAGTCGGCTGGCTACACCTTC.

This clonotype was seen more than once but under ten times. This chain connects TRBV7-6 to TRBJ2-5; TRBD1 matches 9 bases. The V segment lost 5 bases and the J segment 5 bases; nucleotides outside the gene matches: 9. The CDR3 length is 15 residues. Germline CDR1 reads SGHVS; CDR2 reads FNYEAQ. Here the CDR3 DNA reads TGTGCCAGCAGCCCGGGACAGGGCCCGATGGAGACCCAGTACTTC. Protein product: CASSPGQGPMETQYF.

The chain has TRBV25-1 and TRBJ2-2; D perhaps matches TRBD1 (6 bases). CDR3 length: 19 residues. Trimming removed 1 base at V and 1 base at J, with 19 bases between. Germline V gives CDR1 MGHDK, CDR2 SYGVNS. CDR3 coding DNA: TGTGCCAGCAGTGAATTCGCCCAGGACAGCCGATTGAACACCGGGGAGCTGTTTTTT. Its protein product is CASSEFAQDSRLNTGELFF.

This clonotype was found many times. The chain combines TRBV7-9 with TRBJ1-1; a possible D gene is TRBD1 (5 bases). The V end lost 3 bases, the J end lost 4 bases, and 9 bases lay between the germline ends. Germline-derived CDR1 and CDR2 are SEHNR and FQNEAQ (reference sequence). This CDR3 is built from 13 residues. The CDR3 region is CASSLSGLTEAFF. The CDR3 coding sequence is TGTGCCAGCAGCTTGTCGGGGCTCACTGAAGCTTTCTTT.

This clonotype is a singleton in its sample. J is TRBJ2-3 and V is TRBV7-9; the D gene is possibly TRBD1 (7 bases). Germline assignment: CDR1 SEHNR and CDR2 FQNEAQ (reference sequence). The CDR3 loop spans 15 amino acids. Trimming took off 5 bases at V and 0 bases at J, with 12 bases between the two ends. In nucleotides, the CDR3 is TGTGCCAGCAGCGGAGGGACAGACAGCACAGATACGCAGTATTTT. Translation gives CASSGGTDSTDTQYF.

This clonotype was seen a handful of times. This CDR3 reads CSARISGGAGHEQFF. For the CDR3, the DNA is TGCAGTGCTAGAATTAGCGGGGGGGCTGGCCATGAGCAGTTCTTC. The chain carries TRBV20-1 and TRBJ2-1, with TRBD2 identical over 11 bases. The CDR3 has 15 amino acids. V gave up 2 bases and J gave up 8 bases; unmatched junction bases: 8. Per germline, CDR1 DFQATT and CDR2 SNEGSKA (reference sequence).